A single count supports the clone carrying this TCR beta chain. Trimming at V came to 1 base and at J to 0 bases, leaving 9 bases not matched to a gene. This CDR3 spans 19 amino acids. The germline CDR1 and CDR2 sequences are SGHRS and YFSETQ. These data belong to a study of cytomegalovirus exposure and HLA in healthy donors. This PCR relied on a set of 60 Vbeta primers and 13 Jbeta primers. Sequenced by immunoSEQ multiplex PCR; TCRdb stores in-frame clones only, minus some. The sample has approximately 190,000 clones; under 70% are singletons. The J gene is TRBJ2-6, the V gene TRBV5-1; TRBD1 matches at 8 bases. Sequences were obtained from PBMCs. The clonotype comes from a man aged 40-50 years in good health and CMV-seropositive. In DNA form, the CDR3 reads TGCGCCAGCAGCTTGCAGACAGGGGAGATTCGCTCTGGGGCCAACGTCCTGACTTTC. Amino acid sequence: CASSLQTGEIRSGANVLTF.